Listed here are 11 T cell receptor beta chains from one sample, sequenced in a study of blood T cell repertoires in COVID-19. Here immunoSEQ multiplex PCR was the method, and the copy in TCRdb shows in-frame clones only, minus some. The table includes 90,000 to 100,000 clones, 65% to 85% detected once. The sample comprised peripheral blood. The receptors stem from a man aged 55 to 70 with acute or convalescent COVID-19.

This chain connects TRBV19 to TRBJ1-6; 8 nucleotides match TRBD1. The CDR3 length is 13 residues. With V trimmed by 6 bases and J by 9 bases, 4 bases remained unmatched. Germline CDR1 is LNHDA and CDR2 is SQIVND (reference sequence). CDR3 loop: CASSTDRGSPLHF. The CDR3 DNA follows: TGTGCCAGTAGCACAGACAGGGGTTCACCCCTCCACTTT.

The chain uses TRBV5-5 and TRBJ1-1; unclear D gene. The CDR3 extends over 14 amino acids. The germline V and J ends were trimmed by 2 bases and 1 base, with 9 bases remaining between them. Germline lookup yields CDR1 SGHKS and CDR2 YYEKEE (reference sequence). In DNA, the CDR3 is TGTGCCAGCAGCTTAGACGGGAGGAACACTGAAGCTTTCTTT. It encodes CASSLDGRNTEAFF. The full variable domain, in which reference TRBV5-5 and TRBJ1-1 provide the parts outside the CDR3, is DAGVTQSPTHLIKTRGQQVTLRCSPISGHKSVSWYQQVLGQGPQFIFQYYEKEERGRGNFPDRFSARQFPNYSSELNVNALLLGDSALYLCASSLDGRNTEAFFGQGTRLTVV.

The rearrangement links TRBV21-1 to TRBJ2-7; the table names TRBD1, a call not compared with the DNA. TRBV21-1 is given as a pseudogene. This CDR3 is built from 16 residues. CDR3 sequence: CASSIHRGLSGYEQYF. Here the CDR3 DNA reads TGTGCCAGCAGCATCCACAGGGGGCTCAGCGGGTACGAGCAGTACTTC.

The chain recombines TRBV30 with TRBJ2-7; tentative D call: TRBD1 (6 bases). The germline gives CDR1 GTSNPN, CDR2 SVGIG (reference sequence). This CDR3 is 12 amino acids long. Trimming removed 3 bases from V and 5 bases from J, with 11 bases in between. The CDR3 reads CAWSLQGNEQYF. Here the CDR3 DNA reads TGTGCCTGGAGCCTACAGGGCAACGAGCAGTACTTC.

The J gene is TRBJ2-5, the V gene TRBV6-5; the D gene is possibly TRBD1 (5 bases). The V gene lost 2 bases and the J gene lost 1 base, with 8 bases spanning the gap. The CDR3 runs 14 residues. Germline V CDR1 and CDR2: MNHEY, SVGAGI. The CDR3 bases are TGTGCCAGCAGTTACGACAGTACCCAAGAGACCCAGTACTTC. This gives the protein CASSYDSTQETQYF.

V is TRBV19 and J is TRBJ1-1, with D possibly being TRBD1 (6 bases). The germline CDR1 and CDR2 sequences are LNHDA and SQIVND (reference sequence). The ends were cut back, 4 bases at V and 2 bases at J, with 17 bases in the middle. The CDR3 extends over 16 amino acids. This CDR3 is CASSTRGPTRNTEAFF. The CDR3 DNA follows: TGTGCCAGTAGTACCAGGGGTCCGACGAGAAACACTGAAGCTTTCTTT.

The V gene is TRBV10-3, the J gene TRBJ2-3, with D possibly TRBD2 on 6 matching bases. Trimming cost V 4 bases and J 2 bases, with 13 bases left between them. The CDR3 runs to 15 residues. Germline V gene data show CDR1 as ENHRY and CDR2 as SYGVKD. The CDR3: CAISGGRGSTDTQYF. For the CDR3, the DNA is TGTGCCATCAGTGGAGGGCGGGGATCCACAGATACGCAGTATTTT.

The rearrangement uses TRBV5-4 and TRBJ2-2; D call uncertain. Germline-derived CDR1 and CDR2 are SGHNT and YYREEE (reference sequence). V lost 2 bases to trimming and J lost 2 bases, with 10 bases between them. CDR3 length: 15 amino acids. CDR3 nucleotides: TGTGCCAGCAGCTTCGATTCGGGTAACACCGGGGAGCTGTTTTTT. Its translation is CASSFDSGNTGELFF.

The V and J genes are TRBV4-3 and TRBJ1-5; D unresolved. CDR3 length equals 14 residues. With 2 bases removed from V and 2 bases from J, the gap between germline ends came to 7 bases. Germline V gene lookup returns CDR1 LGHNA and CDR2 YSLEER. The CDR3 spells CASSQTVGNQPQHF. The CDR3 nucleotides read TGCGCCAGCAGCCAAACGGTGGGCAATCAGCCCCAGCATTTT.

V usage is TRBV30 and J usage is TRBJ1-1; no clear D. The CDR3 contains 16 residues. With 0 bases removed from V and 2 bases from J, the gap between germline ends came to 16 bases. Germline CDR1 is GTSNPN and CDR2 is SVGIG (reference sequence). The chain's CDR3 is CAWSVEGPRLNTEAFF. CDR3 bases: TGTGCCTGGAGTGTTGAGGGCCCTAGACTCAACACTGAAGCTTTCTTT.

This clone was picked up many times. This chain links TRBV6-2 or TRBV6-3 with TRBJ2-7, with D perhaps matching TRBD1 (6 bases). V lost 0 bases, J lost 6 bases, and 21 bases lay in between. The CDR3 extends over 17 amino acids. Germline CDR1 and CDR2: MNHEY and SVGEGT. The CDR3 nucleotides are TGTGCCAGCAGTTACTCGCACAGGGTTCCCTGGGGTACCGAGCAGTACTTC. It is translated as CASSYSHRVPWGTEQYF.